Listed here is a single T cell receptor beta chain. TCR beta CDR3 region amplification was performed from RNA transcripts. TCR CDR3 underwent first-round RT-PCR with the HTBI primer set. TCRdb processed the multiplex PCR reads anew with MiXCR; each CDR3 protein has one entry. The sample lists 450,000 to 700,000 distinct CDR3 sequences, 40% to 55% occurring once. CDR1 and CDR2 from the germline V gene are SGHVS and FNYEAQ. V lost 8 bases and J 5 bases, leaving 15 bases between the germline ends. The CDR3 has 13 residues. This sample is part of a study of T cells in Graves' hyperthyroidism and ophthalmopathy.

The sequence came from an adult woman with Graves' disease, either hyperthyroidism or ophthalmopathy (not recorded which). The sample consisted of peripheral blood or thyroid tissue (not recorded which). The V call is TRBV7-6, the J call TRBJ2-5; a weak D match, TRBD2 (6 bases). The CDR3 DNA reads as TGTGCCAGCGGGTTTACGGAGGGGGAGACCCAGTACTTC. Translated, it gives CASGFTEGETQYF.